Listed below are T cell receptor beta chains from one sample, sequenced in a study of metastatic and nonmetastatic thyroid tumors. TCRdb reanalyzed the PCR reads via MiXCR. In the table there are under 45,000 clones, 28% of which are singletons. The sample consisted of blood. Every receptor here comes from a male donor with papillary thyroid cancer or a benign thyroid nodule (not recorded which). Some clones in this sample may be carry-over from other donors' samples. Each CDR3 is given with its conserved first and last residue. Fields, in order: J gene, clone size, D gene, V gene, CDR3 DNA, CDR3 protein. D genes are given only for firm matches. Not every row has a clone size; where given, it reads once, few, many or a size class.

TRBJ1-1 | few | NA | TRBV12-3/TRBV12-4 | TGTGCCAGCAGTCCCCTTAGGGGTGTTAACACTGAAGCTTTCTTT | CASSPLRGVNTEAFF
TRBJ2-3 | many | TRBD2 | TRBV7-9 | TGTGCCAGCAGCTTAGCGCTAGCGGGGAGCACAGATACGCAGTATTTT | CASSLALAGSTDTQYF
TRBJ1-5 | NA | TRBD1 | TRBV5-8 | TGTGCCAGCAGCTTGGGGACAGGGGGCGGCAATCAGCCCCAGCATTTT | CASSLGTGGGNQPQHF
TRBJ1-2 | medium-sized | NA | TRBV20-1 | TGCAGTGCTAGAAAAACCCCGGGGGGCCAAGGAGGCTACACCTTC | CSARKTPGGQGGYTF
TRBJ1-2 | many | NA | TRBV12-3/TRBV12-4 | TGTGCCAGCAGTTTATCGTCAGAATTTCATGATGGCTACACCTTC | CASSLSSEFHDGYTF
TRBJ2-2 | many | TRBD2 | TRBV30 | TGTGCCTGGGTAGCGGGGGCGGGCACCGGGGAGCTGTTTTTT | CAWVAGAGTGELFF
TRBJ2-7 | many | TRBD1 | TRBV5-1 | TGCGCCAGCAGCTCCCAGGGGGCGACCTCCTACGAGCAGTACTTC | CASSSQGATSYEQYF
TRBJ2-7 | NA | NA | TRBV6-1 | TGTGCCAGCGGGGCGTTGGGGTACAGGAGCTCCTACGAGCAGTACTTC | CASGALGYRSSYEQYF
TRBJ2-2 | NA | TRBD2 | TRBV20-1 | TGCAGTGCCGCCGAGGCGGGAGGCACCGGGGAGCTGTTTTTT | CSAAEAGGTGELFF
TRBJ1-5 | many | TRBD1 | TRBV7-9 | TGTGCCAGCAGCTCGGACAGGGAGCAAAATCAGCCCCAGCATTTT | CASSSDREQNQPQHF
TRBJ2-7 | many | TRBD1 | TRBV19 | TGTGCCAGTTCCCTGACAGGGGCCTACGAGCAGTACTTC | CASSLTGAYEQYF
TRBJ1-2 | once | TRBD1 | TRBV7-8 | TGTGCCAGCAGCTCCGACGGAGGGACAGGGGTTTCTGGCTACACCTTC | CASSSDGGTGVSGYTF
TRBJ2-7 | NA | NA | TRBV7-6 | TGTGACAGCAGCACCCGGGCCAGGCAGTACGAGCAGAACTTC | CDSSTRARQYEQNF
TRBJ1-2 | few | NA | TRBV30 | TGTGCCTGGAAACGGCGCGGACCCCTTTATGGCTACACCTTC | CAWKRRGPLYGYTF
TRBJ2-3 | NA | NA | TRBV5-6 | TGTGCCAGCAGCTTGCGCGGCACAGATACGCAGTATTTT | CASSLRGTDTQYF
TRBJ2-3 | few | NA | TRBV28 | TGTGCCAGCAGTTTACGCGGTATCACAGATACGCAGTATTTT | CASSLRGITDTQYF
TRBJ2-3 | NA | NA | TRBV27 | TGTGCCAGCAGTCCGACCCAGTCGGATACTCAGTATTTT | CASSPTQSDTQYF
TRBJ2-7 | many | NA | TRBV3-1 | TGTGCCAGCAGCCAAGCTCACCAAGGGCACTACGAGCAGTACTTC | CASSQAHQGHYEQYF
TRBJ1-5 | NA | NA | TRBV28 | TGTGCCAGCAGTTTGGCGAGACAGCCCCAGCATTTT | CASSLARQPQHF
TRBJ2-7 | many | NA | TRBV5-1 | TGCGCCAGCAGCTTCAACGATGAGCAGTACTTC | CASSFNDEQYF
TRBJ1-6 | many | TRBD1 | TRBV6-4 | TGTGCCAGCACAGGGACAGACCGAATAAGTTATAATTCACCCCTCCACTTT | CASTGTDRISYNSPLHF
TRBJ2-2 | many | TRBD1 | TRBV4-1 | TGCGCCAGCAGCGCCGACAGGGGGCGCAGGACCGGGGAGCTGTTTTTT | CASSADRGRRTGELFF
TRBJ2-7 | few | TRBD1 | TRBV24-1 | TGTGCCACCCCTGGACAGGCGACCTCCTACGAGCAGTACTTC | CATPGQATSYEQYF
TRBJ2-2 | once | NA | TRBV5-1 | TGCGCCAGCAGCTTGGACGGGAACACCGGGGAGCTGTTTTTT | CASSLDGNTGELFF
TRBJ2-1 | few | TRBD2 | TRBV28 | TGTGCCAGCAGTTCTGGAGGACTAGCGGGGGGGCCTTCCTACAATGATCAGTTCTTC | CASSSGGLAGGPSYNDQFF
TRBJ1-1 | many | NA | TRBV7-9 | TGTGCCAGCAGCTTTGAGGGGCAGGGCACTGAAGCTTTCTTT | CASSFEGQGTEAFF
TRBJ2-1 | NA | NA | TRBV6-5 | TGTGCCAGCAGTTACGGACATTACAATGAGCAGTTCTTC | CASSYGHYNEQFF
TRBJ2-7 | few | TRBD1 | TRBV27 | TGTGCCAGCAGGACAGGGGCGGTTGGCGAGCAGTACTTC | CASRTGAVGEQYF
TRBJ2-2 | many | NA | TRBV20-1 | TGCAGTGCTAGGTTGGGGGACGGCGGGGAGCTGTTTTTT | CSARLGDGGELFF
TRBJ2-3 | many | NA | TRBV2 | TGTGCCAGCAGTGTAGGGACAGATACGCAGTATTTT | CASSVGTDTQYF
TRBJ2-5 | many | TRBD2 | TRBV5-1 | TGCGCCAGCAGCCCCCGGCCGGCGGGGGGCCGAGGGGAGACCCAGTACTTC | CASSPRPAGGRGETQYF
TRBJ2-2 | many | NA | TRBV9 | TGTGCCAGCAGCCCCTCCGGGGTTAACACCGGGGAGCTGTTTTTT | CASSPSGVNTGELFF
TRBJ2-7 | many | NA | TRBV6-2/TRBV6-3 | TGTGCCAGCAACTTTCCGGGCTACGAGCAGTACTTC | CASNFPGYEQYF
TRBJ1-2 | many | NA | TRBV9 | TGTGCCAGCAGCTCTCAGATACGGGGTAACTATGGCTACACCTTC | CASSSQIRGNYGYTF
TRBJ2-1 | few | NA | TRBV28 | TGTGCCAGCAGCTTAAACGCGAGGGATGAGCAGTTCTTC | CASSLNARDEQFF
TRBJ1-2 | NA | TRBD1 | TRBV6-2/TRBV6-3 | TGTGCCAGCAGTTACTCGGGGACAGGGAACGGCTACACCTTC | CASSYSGTGNGYTF
TRBJ2-7 | NA | NA | TRBV19 | TGTGCCAGTAGTATAGCGTCAGGGAGCTCCTACGAGCAGTACTTC | CASSIASGSSYEQYF
TRBJ2-1 | NA | TRBD2 | TRBV20-1 | TGCAGTGCCTCCCCTAGCGGAGCGCCCCTTGAGCAGTTCTTC | CSASPSGAPLEQFF
TRBJ2-5 | NA | NA | TRBV9 | TGTGCCAGCAGCGTAGCGGCGGAGGGAGAGACCCAGAACTTC | CASSVAAEGETQNF
TRBJ2-3 | few | NA | TRBV12-3/TRBV12-4 | TGTGCCAGCAGTTTTGGGCGTTTAACAGATACGCAGTATTTT | CASSFGRLTDTQYF
TRBJ1-1 | NA | NA | TRBV19 | TGTGCCAGTACGCCTAGAGAAACTCTGGCTGAAGCTTTCTTT | CASTPRETLAEAFF
TRBJ1-2 | few | TRBD1 | TRBV12-3/TRBV12-4 | TGTGCCAGCAGTTACGGAGGGGGCACTAAAGGCTACACCTTC | CASSYGGGTKGYTF
TRBJ2-3 | NA | TRBD2 | TRBV11-2 | TGTGCCAGCAGCCCTGGAGGGGCGGGAGGCTACACAGATACGCAGTATTTT | CASSPGGAGGYTDTQYF
TRBJ1-2 | many | NA | TRBV9 | TGTGCCAGCAGGCACGTAGCTGACTATGGCTACACCTTC | CASRHVADYGYTF
TRBJ1-1 | NA | NA | TRBV5-1 | TGCACCAGCAGCTTGAGCAGTGCCTCAGAAGCTTTCTTT | CTSSLSSASEAFF
TRBJ1-6 | NA | NA | TRBV6-1 | TGTGCCAGCAGTAGGACAAGTTTTTCGAATTCACCCCTCCACTTT | CASSRTSFSNSPLHF
TRBJ2-5 | many | TRBD1 | TRBV12-3/TRBV12-4 | TGTGCCAGCAGTACAGGGGGCCTACAAGAGACCCAGTACTTC | CASSTGGLQETQYF
TRBJ1-1 | many | TRBD1 | TRBV7-9 | TGTGCCAGCAGCGTGACAGGGCCGAACACTGAAGCTTTCTTT | CASSVTGPNTEAFF
TRBJ2-1 | few | TRBD2 | TRBV5-1 | TGCGCCAGCAGCGGAATAGCTAGCGGGGTTGGGGGTGAGCAGTTCTTC | CASSGIASGVGGEQFF
TRBJ1-2 | many | TRBD1 | TRBV3-1 | TGTGCCAGCAGCCAACACGGACAGGGGATCGACTACACCTTC | CASSQHGQGIDYTF
TRBJ1-6 | many | NA | TRBV7-9 | TGTGCCAGCAGCGACAGTTATTCACCCCTCCACTTT | CASSDSYSPLHF
TRBJ1-2 | NA | NA | TRBV6-6 | TGTGCCAGCAGTTACGTAACCGGGACGGACAACTATGGCTACACCTTC | CASSYVTGTDNYGYTF
TRBJ2-1 | NA | NA | TRBV6-2/TRBV6-3 | TGTGCCACGACGGGGGTCTCCTACAATGAGCAGTTCTTC | CATTGVSYNEQFF
TRBJ2-2 | NA | NA | TRBV3-1 | TGTGCCAGCAGCCAGTCCTCCTACAGCACCGGGGAGCTGTTTTTT | CASSQSSYSTGELFF
TRBJ2-5 | NA | NA | TRBV11-3 | TGTGCCAGCAGCTTAGGGGTAACCCCGGGAGAGACCCAGTACTTC | CASSLGVTPGETQYF
TRBJ2-1 | many | NA | TRBV25-1 | TGTGCCGCCTCTCCCGCCCCGAATGGGCACAGCTCCTACAATGAGCAGTTCTTC | CAASPAPNGHSSYNEQFF
TRBJ2-7 | few | NA | TRBV20-1 | TGCAGTGCCCCTACCCAGAGGGGACCCTCCTACGAGCAGTACTTC | CSAPTQRGPSYEQYF
TRBJ2-7 | NA | NA | TRBV7-9 | TGTGCCAGCATCTTATGGACACACTACGAGCAGTACTTC | CASILWTHYEQYF
TRBJ2-5 | many | TRBD1 | TRBV20-1 | TGCAGTGCTAGAGGTGACAGGGTTGAAGAGACCCAGTACTTC | CSARGDRVEETQYF